A single T cell receptor beta chain is shown here with its context. Its antigen remains unknown. This record belongs to a study of cytomegalovirus exposure and HLA in healthy donors. Study-wide findings and caveats: Later on, a genetic analysis was performed. It linked a missense variant in DCLRE1C with V- and J-gene trimming of TCR beta.

CDR1 is SEHNR and CDR2 is FQNEAQ in the germline V gene (reference sequence). The V and J ends lost 3 bases and 8 bases, in that order; junction bases with no gene match: 11. CDR3 size: 16 residues. Both 60 Vbeta primers and 13 Jbeta primers went into the PCR. TCRdb's copy holds only in-frame clones and misses some; the assay was immunoSEQ multiplex PCR. The sample records 150,000 to 200,000 clones, 75% to 85% being singletons. The J gene is TRBJ2-1, the V gene TRBV7-9, with 9 bases lining up with TRBD2. The source is a woman between 50 and 59 years old in good health and CMV-seronegative. The source material was PBMCs. DNA of the CDR3: TGTGCCAGCAGCTTGTACGGCGGCGGGAGGGCGGATGAGCAGTTCTTC. As protein: CASSLYGGGRADEQFF.